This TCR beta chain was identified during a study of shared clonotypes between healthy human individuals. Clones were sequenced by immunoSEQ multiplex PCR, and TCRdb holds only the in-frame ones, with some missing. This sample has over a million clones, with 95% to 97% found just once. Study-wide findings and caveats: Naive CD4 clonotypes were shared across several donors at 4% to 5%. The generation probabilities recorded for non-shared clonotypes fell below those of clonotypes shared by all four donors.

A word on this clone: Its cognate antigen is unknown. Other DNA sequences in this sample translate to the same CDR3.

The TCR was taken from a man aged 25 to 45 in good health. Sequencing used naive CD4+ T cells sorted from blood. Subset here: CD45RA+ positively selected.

The CDR3 protein is CASSVGGVNTEAFF. CDR3 in DNA: TGTGCCAGCAGCGTAGGAGGCGTGAACACTGAAGCTTTCTTT. The J gene is TRBJ1-1, the V gene TRBV9, with D uncertain. Trimming pared 0 bases from V and 0 bases from J, leaving 6 bases between. CDR1 and CDR2 from the germline V gene are SGDLS and YYNGEE. The CDR3 loop spans 14 amino acids.